The 8 T cell receptor beta chains below were found in one sample sequenced in a study of T-cell memory formation after mild COVID-19. MiXCR was run by TCRdb on the 5' RACE reads, yielding one entry per CDR3 protein. The repertoire holds some 150,000 distinct CDR3 sequences, roughly 24% seen once, with roughly 25% in the top ten. The sequencing sample was made of PBMCs or a T cell subset sorted from them (not recorded which). Receptor source: an adult woman who had mild COVID-19 (a few samples of this study predate the infection). Cell type and time point are not known.

This clonotype was found a few times. The chain joins TRBV4-1 to TRBJ2-7; D might be TRBD2 (5 bases). The V and J ends lost 0 bases and 3 bases respectively, with 6 bases between them. The CDR3 length is 13 residues. Germline CDR1 and CDR2: MGHRA and YSYEKL. In nucleotides, the CDR3 is TGCGCCAGCAGCCAAGAGAGGGACTACGAGCAGTACTTC. Residues: CASSQERDYEQYF.

The rearrangement links TRBV4-1 to TRBJ1-2; D uncertain. The CDR3 consists of 14 residues. Germline CDR1 reads MGHRA; CDR2 reads YSYEKL. With 0 bases removed from V and 4 bases from J, the gap between germline ends came to 9 bases. The CDR3 DNA reads TGCGCCAGCAGCCAAGATGCTCGGGGCTATGGCTACACCTTC. This gives the protein CASSQDARGYGYTF.

The rearrangement joins TRBV11-3 to TRBJ2-5; D is possibly TRBD1 (6 bases). Per germline, CDR1 SGHNT and CDR2 YENEEA. Between the trimmed V and J ends, which lost 8 bases and 0 bases, there was a span of 13 bases. This CDR3 has 14 residues. In nucleotides, the CDR3 is TGTGCCAGCGGACCCACAGGGTACCAAGAGACCCAGTACTTC. It is translated as CASGPTGYQETQYF.

The chain joins TRBV20-1 to TRBJ2-1; maybe TRBD2 (6 bases). Germline lookup yields CDR1 DFQATT and CDR2 SNEGSKA (reference sequence). The CDR3 loop spans 15 amino acids. Trimming cost V 5 bases and J 0 bases, with 14 bases left between them. The CDR3: CSALTGDHSYNEQFF. The CDR3 DNA sequence: TGCAGTGCTCTCACGGGAGACCACTCCTACAATGAGCAGTTCTTC.

A few counts support this clonotype. V usage is TRBV5-6 and J usage is TRBJ2-5; D is undetermined. The germline V and J ends were trimmed by 4 bases and 2 bases, with 3 bases remaining between them. The V gene's germline CDR1 is SGHDT and CDR2 YYEEEE. There are 11 residues in the CDR3. The CDR3, as DNA: TGTGCCAGCAGCGATCAAGAGACCCAGTACTTC. Translated: CASSDQETQYF.

The table lists this clonotype with a few counts. V usage is TRBV7-8 and J usage is TRBJ2-1; D is perhaps TRBD1 (5 bases). Trimming left V 4 bases short and J 5 bases short, with 12 bases between. The CDR3 is 14 amino acids. Germline values: CDR1 SGHVS, CDR2 FQNEAQ. CDR3 region: CASSSRTDNNEQFF. The CDR3 nucleotides are TGTGCCAGCAGCTCCAGGACGGACAACAATGAGCAGTTCTTC.

CDR3 bases: TGCAGTGCTTTAACGGGATTACACCTATTCTATGGCTACACCTTC. Translated: CSALTGLHLFYGYTF. The genes are TRBV20-1 and TRBJ1-2; D is unresolved. The CDR3 totals 15 residues. The V end lost 5 bases, the J end lost 4 bases, and 20 bases lay between the germline ends. Germline V lookup: CDR1 DFQATT, CDR2 SNEGSKA (reference sequence).

The table lists this clonotype with many counts. This rearrangement joins TRBV4-1 to TRBJ2-1; D is possibly TRBD2 (5 bases). The germline V gene has CDR1 MGHRA and CDR2 YSYEKL. The CDR3 contains 15 residues. Trimming stripped 2 bases from V and 7 bases from J, with 15 bases between. CDR3 residues: CASSQSSFSGNEQFF. CDR3 nucleotides: TGCGCCAGCAGCCAAAGCTCTTTTTCGGGGAATGAGCAGTTCTTC.